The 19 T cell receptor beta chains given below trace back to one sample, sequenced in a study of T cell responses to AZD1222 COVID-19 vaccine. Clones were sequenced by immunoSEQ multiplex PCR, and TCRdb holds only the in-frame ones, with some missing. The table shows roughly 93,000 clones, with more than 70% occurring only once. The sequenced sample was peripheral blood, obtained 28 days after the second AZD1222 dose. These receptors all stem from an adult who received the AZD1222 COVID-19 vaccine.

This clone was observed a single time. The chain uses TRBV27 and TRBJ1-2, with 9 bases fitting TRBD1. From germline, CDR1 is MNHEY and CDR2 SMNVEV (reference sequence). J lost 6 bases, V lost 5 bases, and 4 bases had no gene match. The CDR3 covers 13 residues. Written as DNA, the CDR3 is TGTGCCAGCAGTCTAGGGACAGGGAATGGCTACACCTTC. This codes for CASSLGTGNGYTF.

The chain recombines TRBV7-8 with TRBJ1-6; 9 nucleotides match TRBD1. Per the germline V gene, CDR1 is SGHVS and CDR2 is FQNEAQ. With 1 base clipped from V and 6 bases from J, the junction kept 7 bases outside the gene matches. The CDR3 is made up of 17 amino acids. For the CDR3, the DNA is TGTGCCAGCAGCTTAGGATTTTTGGACAGGGGTAATTCACCCCTCCACTTT. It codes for CASSLGFLDRGNSPLHF.

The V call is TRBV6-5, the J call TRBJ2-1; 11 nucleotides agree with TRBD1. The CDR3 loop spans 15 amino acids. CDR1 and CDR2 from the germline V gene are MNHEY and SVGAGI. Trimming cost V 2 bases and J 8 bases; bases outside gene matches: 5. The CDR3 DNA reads TGTGCCAGCAGTTACCGGGGGACAGGGGGGGATGAGCAGTTCTTC. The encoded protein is CASSYRGTGGDEQFF.

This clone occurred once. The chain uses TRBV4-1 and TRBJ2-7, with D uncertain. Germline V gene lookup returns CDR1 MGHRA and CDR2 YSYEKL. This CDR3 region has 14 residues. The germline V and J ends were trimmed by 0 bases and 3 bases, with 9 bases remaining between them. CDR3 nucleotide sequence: TGCGCCAGCAGCCAAGATGGAGAAGACTACGAGCAGTACTTC. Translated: CASSQDGEDYEQYF.

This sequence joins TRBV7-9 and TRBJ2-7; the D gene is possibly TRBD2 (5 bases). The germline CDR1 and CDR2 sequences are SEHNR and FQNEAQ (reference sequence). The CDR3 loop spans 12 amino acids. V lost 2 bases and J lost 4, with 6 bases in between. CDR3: CASSLSGYEQYF. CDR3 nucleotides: TGTGCCAGCAGCTTAAGCGGTTACGAGCAGTACTTC. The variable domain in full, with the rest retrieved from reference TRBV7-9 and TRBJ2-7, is DTGVSQNPRHKITKRGQNVTFRCDPISEHNRLYWYRQTLGQGPEFLTYFQNEAQLEKSRLLSDRFSAERPKGSFSTLEIQRTEQGDSAMYLCASSLSGYEQYFGPGTRLTVT.

The CDR3 DNA reads as TGTGCCAGCAGTTACGGGGCAGATACGCAGTATTTT. Amino acid sequence: CASSYGADTQYF. The chain uses TRBV12-3 or TRBV12-4 and TRBJ2-3, with D possibly TRBD2 on 5 matching bases. This CDR3 comprises 12 residues. The germline V and J ends were trimmed by 4 bases and 4 bases, with 6 bases remaining between them.

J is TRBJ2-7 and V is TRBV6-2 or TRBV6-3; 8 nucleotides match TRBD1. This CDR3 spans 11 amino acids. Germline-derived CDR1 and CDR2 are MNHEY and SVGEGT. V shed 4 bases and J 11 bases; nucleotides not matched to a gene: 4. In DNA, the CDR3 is TGTGCCAGCAGTTTGGGACAGGAAAAGTACTTC. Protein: CASSLGQEKYF.

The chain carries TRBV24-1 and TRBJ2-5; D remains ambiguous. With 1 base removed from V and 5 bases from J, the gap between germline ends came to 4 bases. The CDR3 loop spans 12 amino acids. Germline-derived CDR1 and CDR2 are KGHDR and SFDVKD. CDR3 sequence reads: CATSDFGETQYF. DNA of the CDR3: TGTGCCACCAGTGATTTTGGTGAGACCCAGTACTTC.

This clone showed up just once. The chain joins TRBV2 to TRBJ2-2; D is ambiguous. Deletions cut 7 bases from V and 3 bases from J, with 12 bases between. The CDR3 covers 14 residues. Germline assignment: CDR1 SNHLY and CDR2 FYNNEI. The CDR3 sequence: CASNQEWDTGELFF. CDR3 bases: TGTGCCAGCAATCAGGAATGGGACACCGGGGAGCTGTTTTTT.

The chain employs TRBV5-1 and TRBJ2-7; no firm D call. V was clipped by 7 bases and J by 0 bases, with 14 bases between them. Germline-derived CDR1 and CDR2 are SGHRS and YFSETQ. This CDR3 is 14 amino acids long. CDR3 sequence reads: CASPPAQGSYEQYF. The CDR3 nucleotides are TGCGCCAGCCCCCCCGCGCAAGGCTCCTACGAGCAGTACTTC.

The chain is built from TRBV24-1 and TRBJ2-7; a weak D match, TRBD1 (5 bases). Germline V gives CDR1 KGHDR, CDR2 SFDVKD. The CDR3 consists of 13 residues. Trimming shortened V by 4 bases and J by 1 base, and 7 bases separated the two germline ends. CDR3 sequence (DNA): TGTGCCACCAGTGAGTCAGGGTCCTACGAGCAGTACGTC. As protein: CATSESGSYEQYV.

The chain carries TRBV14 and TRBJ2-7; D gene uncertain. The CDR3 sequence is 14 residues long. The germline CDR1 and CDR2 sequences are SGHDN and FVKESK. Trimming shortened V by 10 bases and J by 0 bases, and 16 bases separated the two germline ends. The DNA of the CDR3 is TGTGCCAACGGGCGACCCTTCAGCTCCTACGAGCAGTACTTC. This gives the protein CANGRPFSSYEQYF.

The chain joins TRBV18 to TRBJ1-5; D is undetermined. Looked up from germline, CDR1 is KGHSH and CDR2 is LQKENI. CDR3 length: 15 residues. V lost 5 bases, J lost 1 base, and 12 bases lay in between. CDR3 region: CASSSPEGSNQPQHF. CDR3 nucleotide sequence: TGTGCCAGCTCATCCCCGGAGGGCAGCAATCAGCCCCAGCATTTT.

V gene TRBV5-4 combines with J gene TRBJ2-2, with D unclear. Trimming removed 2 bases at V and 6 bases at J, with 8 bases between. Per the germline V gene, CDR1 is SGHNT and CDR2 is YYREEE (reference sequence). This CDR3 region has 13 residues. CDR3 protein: CASSLKGSGELFF. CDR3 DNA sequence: TGTGCCAGCAGCTTAAAGGGCTCCGGGGAGCTGTTTTTT.

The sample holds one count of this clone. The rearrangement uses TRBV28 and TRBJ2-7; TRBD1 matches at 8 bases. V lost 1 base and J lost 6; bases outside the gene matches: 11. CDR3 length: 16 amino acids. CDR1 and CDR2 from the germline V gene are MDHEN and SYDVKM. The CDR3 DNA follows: TGTGCCAGCAGTTTATTTTCGGGGCAGGGGGCAGGCGAGCAGTACTTC. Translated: CASSLFSGQGAGEQYF.

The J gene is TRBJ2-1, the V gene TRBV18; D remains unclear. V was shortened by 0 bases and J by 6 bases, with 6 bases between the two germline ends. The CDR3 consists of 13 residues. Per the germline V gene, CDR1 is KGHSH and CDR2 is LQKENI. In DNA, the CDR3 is TGTGCCAGCTCACCACCTGGTCGCAATGAGCAGTTCTTC. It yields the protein CASSPPGRNEQFF.

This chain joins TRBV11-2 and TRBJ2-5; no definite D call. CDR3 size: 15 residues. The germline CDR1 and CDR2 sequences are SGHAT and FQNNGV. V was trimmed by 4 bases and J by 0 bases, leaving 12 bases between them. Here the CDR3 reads CASSSRIPYQETQYF. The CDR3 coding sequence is TGTGCCAGCAGCTCCCGGATCCCGTACCAAGAGACCCAGTACTTC.

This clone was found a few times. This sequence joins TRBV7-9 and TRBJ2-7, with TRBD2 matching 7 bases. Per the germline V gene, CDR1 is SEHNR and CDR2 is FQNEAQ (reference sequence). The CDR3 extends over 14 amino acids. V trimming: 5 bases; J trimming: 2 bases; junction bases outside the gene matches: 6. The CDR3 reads CASSRDYPTYEQYV. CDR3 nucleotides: TGTGCCAGCAGCCGGGACTATCCAACCTACGAGCAGTACGTC.

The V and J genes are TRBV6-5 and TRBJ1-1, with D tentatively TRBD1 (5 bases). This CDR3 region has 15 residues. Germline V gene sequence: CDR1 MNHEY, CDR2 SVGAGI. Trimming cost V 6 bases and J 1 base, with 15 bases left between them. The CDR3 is CASRPPGPRNTEAFF. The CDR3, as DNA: TGTGCCAGCAGACCACCGGGACCGAGGAACACTGAAGCTTTCTTT.